Given below is one TCR beta chain in context. There is no known antigen for this receptor. At one end, the junction sequence differs from germline, possibly due to a read error. The CDR3, cysteine through phenylalanine, is 15 amino acids long. Left in the record is the CDR3 DNA by itself, 45 bases read in frame from the first base. Sequences SQVTM (CDR1) and ANQGSEA (CDR2) are obtained from the germline V gene. PBMCs were isolated by density centrifugation and stained for CD3, CD4 and CD8, after which CD4+ and CD8+ T cells were sorted on a FACSAria. Scalp biopsies and blood samples were provided by unaffected controls. These data originate in a study of CD8+ T cells in alopecia areata listed by TCRdb under 2018. Background on the whole study: The study used high-throughput TCRbeta sequencing to examine T cell clonal expansion in alopecia areata, in both the C3H/HeJ mouse model and human patients. Human TCRbeta sequencing covered scalp tissue and sorted CD4+ and CD8+ peripheral blood T cells from patchy and totalis/universalis alopecia areata patients and healthy controls. Scalp clonality was compared among normal scalp (n=4), patchy alopecia areata scalp (n=8), and alopecia totalis/universalis scalp (n=8). The RNA source kit depended on sample type: the PAXgene miRNA kit for fixed scalp, the miRNeasy kit for PBMCs, and the RNeasy kit for mouse skin. TCRbeta CDR3 regions were amplified by immunoSEQ multiplex PCR with 35 Vbeta forward and 13 Jbeta reverse primers.

The full study reports these points: Lesional scalp, especially in alopecia totalis/universalis, showed higher clonality and more expanded CD8+ clones than normal scalp, suggesting antigenic drive. Unlike mouse skin, where gammadelta T cells dominate, normal human skin contains resident alphabeta T cells that get sequenced too, which complicates analysis of the scalp TCR repertoire. Shared TCR sequences between patients were less evident than in mice, which may be partly attributable to HLA diversity in the patient population.

Receptor amplification or capture employed the immunoSEQ multiplex PCR assay. RNA was extracted from all samples and reverse transcribed into cDNA, which served as template for TCR sequencing. First-strand cDNA was synthesized with SuperScript III using a 2:1 mix of oligo-dT and random hexamers. A synthetic immune receptor repertoire was used to gauge amplification bias, and whatever bias remained was removed computationally. The source study handled its data this way. Raw reads were preprocessed to remove errors, and CDR3 was defined by IMGT conventions from the conserved cysteine to phenylalanine. Clonality was calculated as 1 minus Shannon entropy normalized by log2 of the number of productive unique TCRs. Whether each scalp clone was CD4 or CD8 was inferred by checking scalp TCRbeta sequences against the CD4 and CD8 repertoires from sorted blood. TCRdb re-hosts the immuneACCESS table, in-frame sequences only. Its copies lack some clones; in the studies checked, an unresolved V gene accounts for under half of them, and the cause for the rest is not known. The DNA gave D and trimming, while V, J and clone size come from that table. A total of some 110,000 clones appear in this sample, less than 70% of them only once. Around 3% of the sample is held by the ten biggest clonotypes.

The specimen sequenced was CD4+ T cells sorted from blood. The rearrangement combines TRBV29-1 with TRBJ2-1, with the identity of the D gene unclear. The source is a human donor in good health. CDR3 reads: CSAEGGQDSYNEQFF. The DNA reads as follows: TGCAGCGCTGAAGGTGGGCAGGACTCCTACAATGAGCAGTTCTTC.